A single sample gave rise to the 9 T cell receptor beta chains below, sequenced in a study of identical twins. MiXCR, run by TCRdb on the 5' RACE reads, gives a single entry per CDR3 protein. Of under 900,000 distinct CDR3 sequences in the sample, about 12% were seen once. These records were also assigned to another study, of yellow fever vaccine responses in identical twins.

Sequences were obtained from PBMCs. The receptor set was obtained from a woman aged 18-29 years in good health.

This clonotype showed up just a few times. The chain is built from TRBV4-1 and TRBJ1-5, with 9 bases fitting TRBD1. The junction had 14 bases not matched to a gene; V was cut back by 7 bases and J by 4 bases. The germline V gene encodes CDR1 MGHRA and CDR2 YSYEKL. This CDR3 region has 17 residues. DNA for the CDR3: TGCGCCAGCACCCCAAGAATTCCGGGACAGGGAAATCAGCCCCAGCATTTT. It yields the protein CASTPRIPGQGNQPQHF.

This chain links TRBV10-3 with TRBJ2-5, with D hard to call. This CDR3 is built from 13 residues. V was cut by 0 bases and J by 2 bases, with 4 bases left in between. The germline CDR1 and CDR2 sequences are ENHRY and SYGVKD. The CDR3 nucleotides read TGTGCCATCAGTGAGTCGATACAAGAGACCCAGTACTTC. It codes for CAISESIQETQYF.

This clonotype came up a few times. The CDR3: CASAGTNAYNEQFF. DNA for the CDR3: TGTGCCAGCGCTGGGACAAATGCCTACAATGAGCAGTTCTTC. The rearrangement links TRBV27 to TRBJ2-1; maybe TRBD1 (6 bases). The CDR3 is made up of 14 amino acids. Germline CDR1 reads MNHEY; CDR2 reads SMNVEV (reference sequence). V was pared by 8 bases and J by 2 bases, with 13 bases between.

This clonotype was seen a handful of times. The chain is built from TRBV15 and TRBJ2-1; tentative D call: TRBD1 (5 bases). Germline V CDR1 and CDR2: LNHNV, YYDKDF (reference sequence). The CDR3 contains 11 residues. Trimming shortened V by 3 bases and J by 9 bases, and 6 bases separated the two germline ends. The CDR3 region is CATSRDIEQFF. The CDR3 nucleotides are TGTGCCACCAGCAGGGACATTGAGCAGTTCTTC.

A few counts support this clonotype. The V and J genes are TRBV3-1 and TRBJ2-1; TRBD2 agrees at 11 bases. Germline values: CDR1 LGHDT, CDR2 YNNKEL (reference sequence). The CDR3 runs 19 residues. J lost 9 bases, V lost 2 bases, and 18 bases had no gene match. The CDR3 nucleotides read TGTGCCAGCAGCCAACCCTGGGGTAGCGGGAGGGCCTTCCAGGCTGAGCAGTTCTTC. Encoded protein: CASSQPWGSGRAFQAEQFF.

This chain connects TRBV9 to TRBJ1-1; no firm D call. Germline V gene sequence: CDR1 SGDLS, CDR2 YYNGEE. Trimming shortened V by 6 bases and J by 1 base, and 13 bases separated the two germline ends. There are 14 residues in the CDR3. The CDR3 protein is CASTKAPGNTEAFF. The CDR3 nucleotides are TGTGCCAGCACCAAAGCCCCAGGGAACACTGAAGCTTTCTTT.

On this clonotype itself: Germline and junction disagree at one end, which may indicate a read error. The chain recombines TRBV6-1 with TRBJ2-5; 8 nucleotides align to TRBD2. The CDR3 runs to 14 residues. The germline gives CDR1 MNHNS, CDR2 SASEGT. CDR3 DNA sequence: TGTGCCAGCAGCGACCCCGGAGGCGGGGGGACGACGAACTTC. Its translation is CASSDPGGGGTTNF.

CDR3 DNA: TGTGCCAGCAGCAAACCGGGTCTCGGCTCCTACAATGAGCAGTTCTTC. It encodes CASSKPGLGSYNEQFF. J is TRBJ2-1 and V is TRBV9; unclear D gene. The germline V and J ends were trimmed by 4 bases and 0 bases, with 14 bases remaining between them. CDR3 length: 16 amino acids. Germline-derived CDR1 and CDR2 are SGDLS and YYNGEE.

This chain joins TRBV14 and TRBJ2-7, with D possibly TRBD1 on 5 matching bases. CDR3 length: 17 residues. V lost 1 base and J lost 5, with 21 bases in between. Germline CDR1 SGHDN, CDR2 FVKESK. CDR3 bases: TGTGCCAGCAGCCAAGGGTGGACATGGGGTGAGAAGGACGAGCAGTACTTC. Translating gives CASSQGWTWGEKDEQYF.